This entry lists 7 T cell receptor beta chains sequenced from one sample in a study of T cell responses to AZD1222 COVID-19 vaccine. Sequenced by immunoSEQ multiplex PCR; TCRdb stores in-frame clones only, minus some. The sample lists 75,000 to 85,000 clones; about 85% were seen once. The sample consisted of peripheral blood, taken on day 0 of AZD1222 vaccination. The receptors come from an adult in good health.

J is TRBJ1-5 and V is TRBV5-4; D remains unclear. The CDR3 is 17 amino acids. Per germline, CDR1 SGHNT and CDR2 YYREEE (reference sequence). V was cut by 3 bases and J by 0 bases, with 16 bases left in between. Written as DNA, the CDR3 is TGTGCCAGCAGCTGCCCTGGGCGGGCTTATAGCAATCAGCCCCAGCATTTT. Protein product: CASSCPGRAYSNQPQHF.

This chain joins TRBV9 and TRBJ1-5; D may be TRBD1 (5 bases). Germline CDR1 and CDR2: SGDLS and YYNGEE. V shed 3 bases and J shed 7 bases, with 11 bases lying between them. This CDR3 is built from 13 residues. The CDR3 DNA is TGTGCCAGCAGCGGAGGGGAGGGGCAGCCCCAGCATTTT. Its translation: CASSGGEGQPQHF.

The chain uses TRBV5-4 and TRBJ2-1; tentative D call: TRBD1 (6 bases). The germline V gene encodes CDR1 SGHNT and CDR2 YYREEE (reference sequence). The CDR3 loop spans 12 amino acids. Trimming took 4 bases from V and 7 from J, leaving 9 bases between them. CDR3 amino acids: CASSIDRNEQFF. As DNA, the CDR3 is TGTGCCAGCAGCATCGACAGGAATGAGCAGTTCTTC.

The chain recombines TRBV5-5 with TRBJ2-7; D is unresolved. CDR1 is SGHKS and CDR2 is YYEKEE in the germline V gene (reference sequence). The V end lost 0 bases, the J end lost 1 base, and 11 bases lay between the germline ends. This CDR3 has 15 residues. CDR3 region: CASSLAVSQSYEQYF. Written as DNA, the CDR3 is TGTGCCAGCAGCTTGGCGGTCAGCCAGTCCTACGAGCAGTACTTC.

This clone came up once. This sequence joins TRBV7-9 and TRBJ2-7; D is unresolved. CDR3 size: 16 residues. The germline V gene encodes CDR1 SEHNR and CDR2 FQNEAQ (reference sequence). Trimming removed 0 bases at V and 0 bases at J, with 12 bases between. The CDR3 sequence: CASSLARDASSYEQYF. The CDR3 nucleotides are TGTGCCAGCAGCTTAGCGCGTGACGCGAGCTCCTACGAGCAGTACTTC.

This chain connects TRBV6-6 to TRBJ2-3; 8 bases line up with TRBD2. The V gene's germline CDR1 is MNHNY and CDR2 SVGAGI (reference sequence). V shed 7 bases and J 5 bases; nucleotides not matched to a gene: 11. CDR3 length: 15 residues. The CDR3 sequence is CASNEGREAGDTQYF. In DNA form, the CDR3 reads TGTGCCAGCAACGAGGGGCGGGAGGCGGGAGATACGCAGTATTTT.

The chain links TRBV18 to TRBJ1-1; D not certain. Deletions cut 2 bases from V and 4 bases from J, with 8 bases between. The CDR3 covers 13 residues. The germline gives CDR1 KGHSH, CDR2 LQKENI. This CDR3 reads CASSPGSGTEAFF. The CDR3 DNA reads as TGTGCCAGCTCACCAGGGAGCGGCACTGAAGCTTTCTTT. Full variable domain (remainder filled in from reference TRBV18 and TRBJ1-1): NAGVMQNPRHLVRRRGQEARLRCSPMKGHSHVYWYRQLPEEGLKFMVYLQKENIIDESGMPKERFSAEFPKEGPSILRIQQVVRGDSAAYFCASSPGSGTEAFFGQGTRLTVV.